Sequencing of this TCR beta chain was carried out in a study of blood T cell repertoires in COVID-19. The wider study: Both acute and convalescent COVID-19 samples were obtained from the United States, Italy and Spain. PBMCs, B-cell-depleted T cells, or T cells were the source of the cDNA or gDNA that made up the material.

Per the original data handling: Estimation of nucleated cell counts was performed using reference gene primer amplification. Only in-frame clones appear in the TCRdb table, and some are missing; sequencing was by immunoSEQ multiplex PCR. V and J calls plus clone size are reproduced from that table; the DNA served to infer D and trimming. The sample contains about 170,000 clones, roughly 82% of which appear only once. Germline V gene data show CDR1 as LNHDA and CDR2 as SQIVND (reference sequence). The V and J ends lost 5 bases and 1 base, in that order; junction bases with no gene match: 2. The CDR3 contains 14 residues.

Sequences were obtained from peripheral blood. The TCR was taken from a woman between 40 and 50 years old with COVID-19, enrolled during active disease. The V and J genes are TRBV19 and TRBJ2-1; 7 positions agree with TRBD2. The CDR3 reads CASSWGGSYNEQFF. CDR3 coding DNA: TGTGCCAGTAGTTGGGGGGGGTCCTACAATGAGCAGTTCTTC. Looking up the rest from reference TRBV19 and TRBJ2-1 gives the full variable domain: DGGITQSPKYLFRKEGQNVTLSCEQNLNHDAMYWYRQDPGQGLRLIYYSQIVNDFQKGDIAEGYSVSREKKESFPLTVTSAQKNPTAFYLCASSWGGSYNEQFFGPGTRLTVL.